This TCR beta chain stems from a study of control samples from healthy donors and cancer patients. Measured with immunoSEQ multiplex PCR; TCRdb has only the in-frame clones, and not every one. The sample includes roughly 370,000 clones, 80% to 95% of them seen just once. J was trimmed by 8 bases and V by 4 bases; bases with no gene match: 8. CDR1 is ENHRY and CDR2 is SYGVKD in the germline V gene. This CDR3 has 15 residues. This receptor was taken from a middle-aged man with head and neck cancer. The sample was PBMCs. V usage is TRBV10-3 and J usage is TRBJ1-4; 9 nucleotides match TRBD1. CDR3 region: CAISATTGGNEKLFF. The DNA of the CDR3 is TGTGCCATCAGTGCGACGACAGGGGGTAACGAAAAACTGTTTTTT.